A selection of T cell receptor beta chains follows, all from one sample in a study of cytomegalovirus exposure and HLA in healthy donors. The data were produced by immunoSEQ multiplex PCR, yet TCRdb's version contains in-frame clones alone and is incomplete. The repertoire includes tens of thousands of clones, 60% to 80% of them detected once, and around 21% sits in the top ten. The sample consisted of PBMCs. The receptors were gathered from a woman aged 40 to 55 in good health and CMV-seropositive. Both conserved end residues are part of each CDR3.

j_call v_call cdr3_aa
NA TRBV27 CASSYLQGSYEQYF
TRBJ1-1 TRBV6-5 CASSFLPGQQNTEAFF
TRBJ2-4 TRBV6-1 CASSEGHENIQYF
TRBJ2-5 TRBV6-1 CASSEVRGKETQYF
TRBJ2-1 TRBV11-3 CASSSPTYSYNEQFF
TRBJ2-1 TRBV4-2 CASSQSSGSPYNEQFF
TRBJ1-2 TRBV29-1 CSVEGGYGGDGYTF
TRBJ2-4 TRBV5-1 CASSFQGTGDIQYF
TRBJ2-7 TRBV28 CANSRAGAYEQYF
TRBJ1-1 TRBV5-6 CASCSGNTEAFF
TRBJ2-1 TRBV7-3 CASSLTGDSYNEQFF
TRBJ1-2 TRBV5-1 CASSWTGFDYGYTF
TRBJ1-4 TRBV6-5 CASSQSGEITEKLFF
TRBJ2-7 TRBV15 CATSREGPFDSRSYEQYF
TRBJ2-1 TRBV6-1 CASSDRGTGHEQFF
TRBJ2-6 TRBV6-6 CASSPTGAGANVLTF
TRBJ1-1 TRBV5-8 CASSLVTGTGKSTEAFF
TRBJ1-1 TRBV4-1 CASSQAGGIRYRNTEAFF
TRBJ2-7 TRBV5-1 CASSLNSYEQYF
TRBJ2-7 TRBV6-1 CASSATPAGRSYEQYF
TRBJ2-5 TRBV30 CAWPRRELAGFMETQYF
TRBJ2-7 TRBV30 CAWSVLRDRGRGFAYEQYF
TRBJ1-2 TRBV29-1 CSDPTEDGYTF
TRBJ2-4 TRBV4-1 CASSQGFTSLAKNIQYF
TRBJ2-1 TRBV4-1 CASSQRAGTSSGEQFF
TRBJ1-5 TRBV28 CASNEGSDQPQHF
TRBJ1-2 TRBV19 CASTFRQGRPATHGYIF
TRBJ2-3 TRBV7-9 CASSSGLADRDTQYF
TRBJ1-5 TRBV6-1 CASSGQGAQHF
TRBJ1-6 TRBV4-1 CASSHSGGLNSPLHF
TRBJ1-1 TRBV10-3 CAISERTGRSEAFF
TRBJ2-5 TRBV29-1 CSVGGTRQETQYF
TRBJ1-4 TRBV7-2 CASSLTSEKLFF
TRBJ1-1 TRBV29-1 CSVVTTGFMNTEAFF
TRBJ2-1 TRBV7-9 CASSLTAHNNEQFF
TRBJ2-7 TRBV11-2 CASSLQGSSYEQYF
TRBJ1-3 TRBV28 CASSPWGGPSGNTIYF
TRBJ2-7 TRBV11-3 CASSPGQGTYEQYF
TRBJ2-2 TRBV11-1 CASPLLTGELFF
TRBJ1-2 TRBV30 CAWRGLGGYGYTF
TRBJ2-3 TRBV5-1 CASSLQREARTDTQYF